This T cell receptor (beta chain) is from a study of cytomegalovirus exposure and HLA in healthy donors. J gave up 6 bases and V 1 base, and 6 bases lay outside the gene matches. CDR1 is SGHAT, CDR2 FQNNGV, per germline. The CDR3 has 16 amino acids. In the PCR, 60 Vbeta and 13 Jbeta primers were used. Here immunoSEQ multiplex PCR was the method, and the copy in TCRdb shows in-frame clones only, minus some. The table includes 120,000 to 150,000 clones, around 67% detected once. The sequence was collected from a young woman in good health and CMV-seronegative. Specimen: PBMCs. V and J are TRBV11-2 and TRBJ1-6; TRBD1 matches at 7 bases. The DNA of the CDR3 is TGTGCCAGCAGCTTAGGGGGACAGATCCTTAATTCACCCCTCCACTTT. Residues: CASSLGGQILNSPLHF.